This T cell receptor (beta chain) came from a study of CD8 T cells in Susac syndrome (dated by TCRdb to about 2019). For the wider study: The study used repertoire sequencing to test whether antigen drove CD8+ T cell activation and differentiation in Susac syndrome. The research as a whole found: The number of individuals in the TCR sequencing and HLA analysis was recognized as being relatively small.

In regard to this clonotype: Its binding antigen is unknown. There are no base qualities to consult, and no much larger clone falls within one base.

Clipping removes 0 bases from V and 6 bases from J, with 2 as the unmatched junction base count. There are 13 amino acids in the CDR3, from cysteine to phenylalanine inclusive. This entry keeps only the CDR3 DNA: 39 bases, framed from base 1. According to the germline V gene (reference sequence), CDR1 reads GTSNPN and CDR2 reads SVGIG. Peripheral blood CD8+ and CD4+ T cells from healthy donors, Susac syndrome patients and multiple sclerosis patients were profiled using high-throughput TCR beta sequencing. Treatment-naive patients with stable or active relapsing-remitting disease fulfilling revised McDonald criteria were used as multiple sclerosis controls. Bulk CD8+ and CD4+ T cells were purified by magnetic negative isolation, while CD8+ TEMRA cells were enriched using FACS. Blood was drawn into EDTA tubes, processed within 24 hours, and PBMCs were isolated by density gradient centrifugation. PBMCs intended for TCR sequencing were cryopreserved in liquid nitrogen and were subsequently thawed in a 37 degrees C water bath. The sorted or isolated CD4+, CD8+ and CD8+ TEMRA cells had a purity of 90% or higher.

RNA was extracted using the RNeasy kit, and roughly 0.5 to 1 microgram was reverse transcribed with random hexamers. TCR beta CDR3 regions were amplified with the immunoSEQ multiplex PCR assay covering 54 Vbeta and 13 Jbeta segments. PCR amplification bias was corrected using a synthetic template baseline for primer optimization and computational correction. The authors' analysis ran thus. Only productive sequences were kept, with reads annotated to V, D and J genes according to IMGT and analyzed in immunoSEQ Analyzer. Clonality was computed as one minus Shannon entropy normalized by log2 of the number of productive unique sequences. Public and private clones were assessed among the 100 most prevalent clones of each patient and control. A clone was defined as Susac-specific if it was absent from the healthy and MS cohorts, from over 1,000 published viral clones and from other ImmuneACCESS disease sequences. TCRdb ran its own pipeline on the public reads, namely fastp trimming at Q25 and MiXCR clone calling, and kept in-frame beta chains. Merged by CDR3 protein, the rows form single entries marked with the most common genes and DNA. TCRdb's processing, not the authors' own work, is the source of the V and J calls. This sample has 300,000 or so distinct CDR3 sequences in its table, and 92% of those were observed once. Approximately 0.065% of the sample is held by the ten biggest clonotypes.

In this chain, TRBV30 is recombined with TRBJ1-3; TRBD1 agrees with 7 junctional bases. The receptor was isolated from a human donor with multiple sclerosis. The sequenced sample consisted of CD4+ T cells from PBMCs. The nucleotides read TGTGCCTGGAGTGTTGACAGGGCAAACACCATATATTTT. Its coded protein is CAWSVDRANTIYF.